Listed below are T cell receptor beta chains from one sample, sequenced in a study of T cell responses to AZD1222 COVID-19 vaccine. Profiling relied on immunoSEQ multiplex PCR, and the TCRdb table lists in-frame clones only, not all of them. The data hold some 120,000 clones, with about 90% observed a single time. The sample consisted of peripheral blood, taken on day 0 of AZD1222 vaccination. Source of these receptors: an adult in good health. The CDR3 runs from the conserved cysteine through the conserved F or W. The D gene is left open where the match is weak. Only some rows state a clone size, as once, few, many or a class for expanded clones.

V	D	size	length	J	CDR3	DNA
TRBV19	TRBD1	NA	16	TRBJ2-7	CASSKGRQGSFYEQYF	TGTGCCAGTAGTAAAGGTCGACAGGGCTCTTTCTACGAGCAGTACTTC
TRBV5-1	NA	once	17	TRBJ1-6	CASSDRPPSSYNSPLHF	TGCGCCAGCAGTGACAGGCCCCCTAGCTCCTATAATTCACCCCTCCACTTT
TRBV5-1	TRBD1	NA	14	TRBJ1-6	CASSPGQGKSPLHF	TGCGCCAGCAGTCCGGGACAGGGGAAATCACCCCTCCACTTT
TRBV6-6	NA	NA	14	TRBJ2-3	CASSRTASTDTQYF	TGTGCCAGCAGTCGGACGGCTAGCACAGATACGCAGTATTTT
TRBV6-5	NA	NA	13	TRBJ1-5	CASKGGVEVPQHF	TGTGCCAGCAAGGGTGGAGTTGAGGTCCCCCAGCATTTT
TRBV3-1/TRBV3-2	TRBD2	NA	16	TRBJ2-2	CASSQGAGGNTGELFF	TGTGCCAGCAGCCAGGGTGCGGGGGGGAACACCGGGGAGCTGTTTTTT
TRBV3-1/TRBV3-2	NA	NA	12	TRBJ2-7	CASSQDDIQQYF	TGTGCCAGCAGCCAAGACGACATTCAGCAGTACTTC
TRBV3-1/TRBV3-2	TRBD1	NA	15	TRBJ2-7	CASSHGDRSSYEQYF	TGTGCCAGCAGCCACGGGGACAGAAGCTCCTACGAGCAGTACTTC
TRBV28	NA	NA	11	TRBJ1-2	CASSRTEGYTF	TGTGCCAGCAGCAGGACAGAGGGCTACACCTTC
TRBV2	NA	NA	12	TRBJ2-7	CASSQTSYEQYF	TGTGCCAGCAGTCAAACCAGCTACGAGCAGTACTTC
TRBV10-3	TRBD2	NA	15	TRBJ2-7	CAISELAGGSYEQYF	TGTGCCATCAGTGAACTAGCGGGGGGGTCCTACGAGCAGTACTTC
TRBV21-1	NA	NA	15	TRBJ2-2	CASSSRGLLHGELFF	TGTGCCAGCAGCAGTAGGGGACTTCTACACGGGGAGCTGTTTTTT
TRBV18	NA	NA	15	TRBJ1-6	CASSPSTLGDSPLHF	TGTGCCAGCTCACCTTCGACCCTCGGGGATTCACCCCTCCACTTT
TRBV3-1/TRBV3-2	NA	NA	13	TRBJ1-2	CASSQARGFVYTF	TGTGCCAGCAGCCAAGCCCGGGGTTTTGTCTACACCTTC
TRBV2	NA	NA	18	TRBJ1-6	CASSETGVRSSYNSPLHF	TGTGCCAGCAGTGAGACGGGGGTTAGGAGCTCCTATAATTCACCCCTCCACTTT
TRBV5-6	NA	NA	13	TRBJ1-3	CASRRTSGNTIYF	TGTGCCAGCAGGAGGACATCTGGAAACACCATATATTTT
TRBV25-1	TRBD1	NA	15	TRBJ2-7	CASSGDWTGRNEQYF	TGTGCCAGCAGTGGGGATTGGACAGGGAGGAACGAGCAGTACTTC
TRBV19	NA	NA	15	TRBJ1-5	CASSRGTSGNQPQHF	TGTGCCAGTAGTAGAGGGACATCGGGCAATCAGCCCCAGCATTTT
TRBV30	NA	NA	14	TRBJ1-6	CAWGRSPYNSPLHF	TGTGCCTGGGGTAGGAGCCCCTATAATTCACCCCTCCACTTT
TRBV28	TRBD1	NA	14	TRBJ1-4	CASSPLDRPRKLFF	TGTGCCAGCAGTCCTTTGGACAGGCCCAGAAAACTGTTTTTT
TRBV11-1	TRBD2	once	16	TRBJ2-7	CASSYGTSGGPGEQYF	TGTGCCAGCAGCTACGGGACTAGCGGGGGGCCGGGCGAGCAGTACTTC
TRBV19	TRBD1	NA	16	TRBJ1-5	CASSTLDRAPNQPQHF	TGTGCCAGTAGTACCCTGGACAGGGCCCCCAATCAGCCCCAGCATTTT
TRBV20-1	NA	once	14	TRBJ1-5	CSASYGTNHQPQHF	TGCAGTGCTAGTTACGGGACAAATCATCAGCCCCAGCATTTT
TRBV5-1	NA	NA	13	TRBJ1-1	CASSLAGVGEAFF	TGCGCCAGCAGCTTGGCCGGGGTCGGGGAAGCTTTCTTT
TRBV9	NA	NA	15	TRBJ2-7	CASSVLPGQDYEQYF	TGTGCCAGCAGCGTACTGCCAGGGCAAGATTACGAGCAGTACTTC
TRBV9	TRBD2	NA	16	TRBJ2-5	CASSAGGLAGVETQYF	TGTGCCAGCAGCGCGGGCGGACTAGCGGGGGTAGAGACCCAGTACTTC
TRBV5-6	NA	NA	14	TRBJ2-7	CASSPGAGNYEQYF	TGTGCCAGCAGCCCGGGGGCAGGAAACTACGAGCAGTACTTC
TRBV19	NA	NA	13	TRBJ1-2	CASSPSTGNGYTF	TGTGCCAGTAGCCCGAGTACGGGAAATGGCTACACCTTC
TRBV5-1	NA	once	12	TRBJ2-7	CASSFNSYEQYF	TGCGCCAGCAGCTTCAACTCCTACGAGCAGTACTTC
TRBV28	NA	NA	14	TRBJ1-1	CASSLLGRDTEAFF	TGTGCCAGCAGTTTACTGGGCAGGGACACTGAAGCTTTCTTT
TRBV19	TRBD1	NA	18	TRBJ1-2	CASEDRVGARGSNYGYTF	TGTGCCAGTGAGGACAGGGTAGGAGCTAGGGGATCTAACTATGGCTACACCTTC
TRBV19	TRBD1	once	14	TRBJ1-4	CASRQGATNEKLFF	TGTGCCAGTCGACAGGGGGCCACTAATGAAAAACTGTTTTTT
TRBV28	NA	NA	16	TRBJ2-2	CASSLFPQGRTGELFF	TGTGCCAGCAGTTTATTTCCCCAGGGAAGGACCGGGGAGCTGTTTTTT
TRBV11-2	NA	NA	15	TRBJ2-7	CASSSIRGRDYEQYF	TGTGCCAGCAGCTCAATCAGGGGTCGGGACTACGAGCAGTACTTC
TRBV6-6	NA	NA	16	TRBJ2-5	CASSYSNYPTQETQYF	TGTGCCAGCAGTTACTCGAACTACCCAACTCAAGAGACCCAGTACTTC
TRBV18	NA	NA	16	TRBJ1-5	CASSAFEPLSNQPQHF	TGTGCCAGCTCGGCATTTGAGCCGTTGAGCAATCAGCCCCAGCATTTT
TRBV7-3	NA	NA	11	TRBJ2-3	CASSLADTQYF	TGTGCCAGCAGCTTAGCAGATACGCAGTATTTT
TRBV6-2/TRBV6-3	NA	NA	13	TRBJ2-7	CASSWSSGYEQYF	TGTGCCAGCAGTTGGAGTAGCGGTTACGAGCAGTACTTC
TRBV25-1	TRBD2	NA	17	TRBJ2-4	CASSESPSGGAKNIQYF	TGTGCCAGCAGTGAATCGCCGAGCGGGGGAGCCAAAAACATTCAGTACTTC
TRBV5-4	TRBD2	once	16	TRBJ2-1	CASSLGRAGGDNEQFF	TGTGCCAGCAGCTTGGGGCGAGCGGGGGGCGACAATGAGCAGTTCTTC
TRBV5-1	NA	NA	14	TRBJ2-5	CASSLLAGQETQYF	TGCGCCAGCAGCTTACTGGCGGGGCAAGAGACCCAGTACTTC
TRBV12-3/TRBV12-4	NA	NA	13	TRBJ1-1	CASRLGEGTEAFF	TGTGCCAGCAGGTTAGGGGAGGGCACTGAAGCTTTCTTT
TRBV4-1	TRBD1	NA	17	TRBJ1-2	CASSQPGQGGTNYGYTF	TGCGCCAGCAGCCAACCGGGACAGGGGGGGACTAACTATGGCTACACCTTC
TRBV28	NA	few	14	TRBJ2-2	CASSFTRLTGELFF	TGTGCCAGCAGTTTTACTAGGCTCACCGGGGAGCTGTTTTTT
TRBV30	NA	NA	12	TRBJ2-7	CAWSRGLDEQYF	TGTGCCTGGAGTCGGGGTCTTGACGAGCAGTACTTC
TRBV7-9	NA	NA	13	TRBJ1-6	CASSEGDYSPLHF	TGTGCCAGCAGCGAGGGTGACTATTCACCCCTCCACTTT
TRBV4-2	TRBD2	NA	15	TRBJ2-3	CASSQALAGRDTQYF	TGTGCCAGCAGCCAAGCGTTAGCGGGGAGGGATACGCAGTATTTT
TRBV6-2/TRBV6-3	TRBD2	NA	17	TRBJ2-1	CASSAGTSGGRYNEQFF	TGTGCCAGCAGCGCGGGGACTAGCGGGGGGCGCTACAATGAGCAGTTCTTC
TRBV7-2	NA	NA	13	TRBJ2-2	CASSFRVPGELFF	TGTGCCAGCAGCTTCAGGGTCCCCGGGGAGCTGTTTTTT
TRBV12-3/TRBV12-4	NA	NA	13	TRBJ1-5	CATCAGYNQPQHF	TGTGCCACCTGCGCAGGCTACAATCAACCCCAGCATTTT
TRBV21-1	NA	NA	13	TRBJ1-2	CASRDRGGYGYTF	TGTGCCAGCAGGGACAGGGGGGGCTATGGCTACACCTTC
TRBV7-9	NA	NA	15	TRBJ2-7	CASSPPGGGGYEQYF	TGTGCCAGCAGCCCCCCCGGAGGGGGTGGCTACGAGCAGTACTTC
TRBV2	NA	NA	16	TRBJ2-4	CASTLGGGGAKNIQYF	TGTGCCAGCACTCTGGGGGGAGGGGGAGCCAAAAACATTCAGTACTTC
TRBV21-1	NA	NA	16	TRBJ2-1	CASKLGLGVFYNEQFF	TGTGCCAGCAAGCTGGGACTAGGTGTTTTCTACAATGAGCAGTTCTTC
TRBV15	NA	NA	13	TRBJ2-7	CATRSPSSYEQYF	TGTGCCACCAGGTCTCCGAGCTCCTACGAGCAGTACTTC
TRBV18	NA	NA	12	TRBJ2-5	CASSTAEETQYF	TGTGCCAGCTCCACGGCGGAAGAGACCCAGTACTTC
TRBV24-1	TRBD2	NA	15	TRBJ2-7	CATSDPPRGAYEQYF	TGTGCCACCAGTGATCCCCCCCGGGGGGCCTACGAGCAGTACTTC
TRBV10-2	NA	once	15	TRBJ1-6	CASRGLTANNSPLHF	TGCGCCAGCAGGGGGCTGACAGCCAATAATTCACCCCTCCACTTT